The entry below describes one T cell receptor (beta chain). Its antigen is unknown. This record comes from a study of T cell repertoires in cytomegalovirus infection. Study-wide background: Evidence of both CMV infection and a matching HLA type came from public TCR beta signatures. Study-level findings and limits: CMV-specific TCR beta clonotypes restricted by HLA-C were the ones dominating the ex vivo response.

TCRdb reprocessed the reads via MiXCR and lists one record per CDR3 protein. The sample holds approximately 500,000 distinct CDR3 sequences, approximately 26% seen once. This TCR came from a human donor in good health (CMV status not recorded). Some clones in this sample may be carry-over from other donors' samples. Material: PBMCs.

CDR3 coding DNA: TGTGCCAGCAGTAGTCGGAGGGTGGACACTGAAGCTTTCTTT. Amino acids: CASSSRRVDTEAFF. This chain uses TRBV6-1 with TRBJ1-1; D unclear. V dropped 5 bases and J dropped 3 bases, with 13 bases sitting between them. This CDR3 spans 14 amino acids. Germline V gene data show CDR1 as MNHNS and CDR2 as SASEGT.